This TCR beta chain was captured by sequencing in a study of sequential checkpoint blockade in melanoma. The sample holds one count of this clone. Sequenced by immunoSEQ multiplex PCR; TCRdb stores in-frame clones only, minus some. The sample yields about 20,000 clones, approximately 72% seen once. Germline CDR1 and CDR2: SGDLS and YYNGEE. The CDR3 is 14 amino acids. V gave up 0 bases and J gave up 10 bases, with 15 bases separating them. The treatment: randomized to nivolumab then ipilimumab (arm A) or the reverse (arm B). From thawed PBMCs, live CD3+CD8+ cells negative for CD19 and CD56 were sorted. Sequencing was performed on CD8+ T cells sorted from blood (inferred from file names), taken from a patient given nivolumab and ipilimumab in sequence. This chain uses TRBV9 with TRBJ2-3, with a possible D match to TRBD1 (5 bases). The origin of this receptor is a human donor with melanoma. The CDR3 spells CASSVDAREEPQYF. DNA of the CDR3: TGTGCCAGCAGCGTAGACGCCAGGGAAGAGCCGCAGTATTTT.